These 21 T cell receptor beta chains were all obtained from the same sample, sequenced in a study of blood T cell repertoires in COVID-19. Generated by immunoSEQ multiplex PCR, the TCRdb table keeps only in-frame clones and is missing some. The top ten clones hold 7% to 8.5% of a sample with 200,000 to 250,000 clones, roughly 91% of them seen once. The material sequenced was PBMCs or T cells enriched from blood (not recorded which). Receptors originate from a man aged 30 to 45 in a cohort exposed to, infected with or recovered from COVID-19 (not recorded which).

CDR3 sequence (DNA): TGTGCCAGCAGCTTAGAAGGGACAGGCAATGAAAAACTGTTTTTT. Translating it yields CASSLEGTGNEKLFF. The chain has TRBV7-6 and TRBJ1-4; 8 nucleotides align to TRBD1. From germline, CDR1 is SGHVS and CDR2 FNYEAQ. The length of the CDR3 is 15 residues. With 1 base clipped from V and 5 bases from J, the junction kept 3 bases outside the gene matches.

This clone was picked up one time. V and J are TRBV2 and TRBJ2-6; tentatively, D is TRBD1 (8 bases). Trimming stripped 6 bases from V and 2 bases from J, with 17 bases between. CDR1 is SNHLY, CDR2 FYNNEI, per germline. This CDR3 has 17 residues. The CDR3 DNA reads TGTGCCAGCAGAAAGAGACAGGGGAGGGCTGGGGCCAACGTCCTGACTTTC. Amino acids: CASRKRQGRAGANVLTF.

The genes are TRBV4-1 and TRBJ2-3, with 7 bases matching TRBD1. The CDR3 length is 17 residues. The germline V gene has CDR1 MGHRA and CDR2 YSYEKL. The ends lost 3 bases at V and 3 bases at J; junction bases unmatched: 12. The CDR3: CASSQVLRDSWTDTQYF. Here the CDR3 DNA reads TGCGCCAGCAGCCAGGTTCTTAGGGACAGTTGGACAGATACGCAGTATTTT.

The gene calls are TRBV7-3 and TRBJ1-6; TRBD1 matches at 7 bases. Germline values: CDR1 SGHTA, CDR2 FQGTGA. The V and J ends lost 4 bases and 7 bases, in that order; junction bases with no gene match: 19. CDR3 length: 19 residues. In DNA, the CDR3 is TGTGCCAGCAGCTCCCCCCGCGAGGCCGGGGACAGAAGCAATTCACCCCTCCACTTT. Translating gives CASSSPREAGDRSNSPLHF.

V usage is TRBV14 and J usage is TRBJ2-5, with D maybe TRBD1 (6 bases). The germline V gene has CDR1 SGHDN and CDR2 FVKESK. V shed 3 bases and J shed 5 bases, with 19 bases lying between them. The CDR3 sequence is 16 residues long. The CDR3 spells CASSQHIHRVNETQYF. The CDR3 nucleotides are TGTGCCAGCAGCCAGCACATCCACAGGGTTAACGAGACCCAGTACTTC.

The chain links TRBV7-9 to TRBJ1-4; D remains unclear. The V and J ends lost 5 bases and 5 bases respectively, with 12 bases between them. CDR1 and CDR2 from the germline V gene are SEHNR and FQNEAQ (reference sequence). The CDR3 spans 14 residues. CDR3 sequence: CASSRELGNEKLFF. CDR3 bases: TGTGCCAGCAGCCGGGAGTTGGGCAATGAAAAACTGTTTTTT.

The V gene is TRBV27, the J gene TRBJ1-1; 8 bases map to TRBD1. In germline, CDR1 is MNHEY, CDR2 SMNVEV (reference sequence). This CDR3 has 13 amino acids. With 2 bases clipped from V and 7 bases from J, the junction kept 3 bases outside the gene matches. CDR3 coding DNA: TGTGCCAGCAGTTTAGGGACAGGCCTTGAAGCTTTCTTT. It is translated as CASSLGTGLEAFF.

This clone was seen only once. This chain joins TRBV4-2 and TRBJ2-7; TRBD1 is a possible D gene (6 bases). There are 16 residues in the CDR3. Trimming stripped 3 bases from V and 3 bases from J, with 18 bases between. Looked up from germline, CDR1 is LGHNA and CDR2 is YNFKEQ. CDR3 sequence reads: CASSQEPRGQFYEQYF. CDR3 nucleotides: TGTGCCAGCAGCCAGGAACCCCGAGGACAGTTCTACGAGCAGTACTTC.

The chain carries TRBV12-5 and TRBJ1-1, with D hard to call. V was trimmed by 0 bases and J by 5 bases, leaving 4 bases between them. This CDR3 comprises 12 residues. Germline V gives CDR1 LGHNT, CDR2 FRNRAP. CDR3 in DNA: TGTGCTAGTGGTTTGGTAGAGACTGAAGCTTTCTTT. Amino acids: CASGLVETEAFF.

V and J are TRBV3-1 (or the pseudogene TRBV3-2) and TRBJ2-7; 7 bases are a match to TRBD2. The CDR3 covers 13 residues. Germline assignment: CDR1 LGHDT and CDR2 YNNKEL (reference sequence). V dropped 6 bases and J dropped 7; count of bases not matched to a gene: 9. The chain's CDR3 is CASRFGGSVEQYF. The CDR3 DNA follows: TGTGCCAGCAGATTTGGCGGGAGTGTTGAGCAGTACTTC.

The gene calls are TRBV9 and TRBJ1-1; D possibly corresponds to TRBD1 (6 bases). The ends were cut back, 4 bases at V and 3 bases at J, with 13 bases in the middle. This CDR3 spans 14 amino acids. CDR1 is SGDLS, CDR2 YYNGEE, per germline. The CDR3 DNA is TGTGCCAGCAGCCCCTGGACAGAGGACACTGAAGCTTTCTTT. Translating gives CASSPWTEDTEAFF. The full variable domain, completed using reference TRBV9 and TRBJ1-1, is DSGVTQTPKHLITATGQRVTLRCSPRSGDLSVYWYQQSLDQGLQFLIQYYNGEERAKGNILERFSAQQFPDLHSELNLSSLELGDSALYFCASSPWTEDTEAFFGQGTRLTVV.

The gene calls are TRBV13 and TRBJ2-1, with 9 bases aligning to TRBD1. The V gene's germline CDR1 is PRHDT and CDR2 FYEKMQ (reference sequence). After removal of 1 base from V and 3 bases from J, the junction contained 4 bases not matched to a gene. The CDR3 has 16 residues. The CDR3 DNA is TGTGCCAGCAGCTTAGCAAGGGGACAGGGCTACAATGAGCAGTTCTTC. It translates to CASSLARGQGYNEQFF.

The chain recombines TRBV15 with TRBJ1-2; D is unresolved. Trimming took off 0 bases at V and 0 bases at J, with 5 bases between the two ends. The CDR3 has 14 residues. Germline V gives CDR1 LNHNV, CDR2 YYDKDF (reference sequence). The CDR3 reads CATSRDRTNYGYTF. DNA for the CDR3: TGTGCCACCAGCAGAGACAGGACTAACTATGGCTACACCTTC.

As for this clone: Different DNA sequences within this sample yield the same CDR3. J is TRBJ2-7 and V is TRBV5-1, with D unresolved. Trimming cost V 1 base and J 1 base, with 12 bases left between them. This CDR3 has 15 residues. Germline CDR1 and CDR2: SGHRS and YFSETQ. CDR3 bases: TGCGCCAGCAGCTTGATCCCGGGTGGATCCTACGAGCAGTACTTC. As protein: CASSLIPGGSYEQYF.

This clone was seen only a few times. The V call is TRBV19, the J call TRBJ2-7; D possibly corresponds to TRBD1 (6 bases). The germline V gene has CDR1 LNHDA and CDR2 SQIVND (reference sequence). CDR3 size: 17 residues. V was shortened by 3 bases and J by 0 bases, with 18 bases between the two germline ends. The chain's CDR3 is CASSIGRTGYNSYEQYF. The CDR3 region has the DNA TGTGCCAGTAGTATTGGGCGCACAGGGTATAACTCCTACGAGCAGTACTTC.

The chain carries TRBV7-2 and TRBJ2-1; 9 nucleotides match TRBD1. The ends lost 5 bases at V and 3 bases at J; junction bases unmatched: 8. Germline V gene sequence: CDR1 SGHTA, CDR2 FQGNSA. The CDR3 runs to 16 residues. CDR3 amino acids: CASSGGRGQGYNEQFF. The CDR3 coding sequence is TGTGCCAGCAGCGGAGGCCGGGGACAGGGCTACAATGAGCAGTTCTTC.

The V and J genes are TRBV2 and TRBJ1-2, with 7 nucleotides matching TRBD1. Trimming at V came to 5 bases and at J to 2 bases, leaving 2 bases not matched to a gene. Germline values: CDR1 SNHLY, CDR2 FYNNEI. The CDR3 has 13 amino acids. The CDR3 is CASSRQGNYGYTF. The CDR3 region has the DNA TGTGCCAGCAGTAGACAGGGAAACTATGGCTACACCTTC.

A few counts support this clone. CDR3 sequence reads: CASRPPGQGIYEQYF. Here the CDR3 DNA reads TGTGCCAGCAGACCCCCGGGACAGGGGATCTACGAGCAGTACTTC. The chain couples TRBV28 to TRBJ2-7, with TRBD1 matching over 10 bases. The J segment lost 3 bases and the V segment lost 6 bases, leaving 8 bases of the junction unmatched. The CDR3 runs to 15 residues. The germline CDR1 and CDR2 sequences are MDHEN and SYDVKM.

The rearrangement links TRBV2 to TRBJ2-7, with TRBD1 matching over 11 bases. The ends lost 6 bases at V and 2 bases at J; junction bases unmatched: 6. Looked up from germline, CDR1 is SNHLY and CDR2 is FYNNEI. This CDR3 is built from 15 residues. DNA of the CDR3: TGTGCCAGCAGCATAGGACAGGGGGCCCCCTACGAGCAGTACTTC. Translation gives CASSIGQGAPYEQYF.

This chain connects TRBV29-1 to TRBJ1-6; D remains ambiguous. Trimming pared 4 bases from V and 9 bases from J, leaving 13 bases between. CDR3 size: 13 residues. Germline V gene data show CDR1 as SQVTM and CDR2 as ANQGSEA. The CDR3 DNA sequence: TGCAGCGTTGTATACGGGGTGGGTTCACCCCTCCACTTT. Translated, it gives CSVVYGVGSPLHF. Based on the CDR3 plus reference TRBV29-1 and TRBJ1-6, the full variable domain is SAVISQKPSRDICQRGTSLTIQCQVDSQVTMMFWYRQQPGQSLTLIATANQGSEATYESGFVIDKFPISRPNLTFSTLTVSNMSPEDSSIYLCSVVYGVGSPLHFGNGTRLTVT.

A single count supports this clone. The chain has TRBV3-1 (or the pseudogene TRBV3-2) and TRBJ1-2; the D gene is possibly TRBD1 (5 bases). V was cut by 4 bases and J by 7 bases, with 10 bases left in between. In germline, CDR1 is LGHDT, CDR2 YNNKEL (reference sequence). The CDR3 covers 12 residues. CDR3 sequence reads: CASSPRQGGYTF. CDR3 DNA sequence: TGTGCCAGCAGCCCGAGGCAGGGTGGCTACACCTTC.